Below, 21 T cell receptor beta chains from the same sample are listed, as sequenced in a study of T-cell reconstitution after alpha-beta-depleted transplantation in children. Unique molecular identifiers were incorporated into the prepared TCRbeta library. TCRdb fed the PCR reads into MiXCR, producing one record per CDR3 protein. The repertoire consists of 530,000 or so distinct CDR3 sequences, with over 20% occurring once and the leading ten covering around a third. The material was PBMCs, obtained before TCRalphabeta/CD19-depleted stem cell transplant. Every receptor here comes from a boy less than two years old with Wiskott-Aldrich syndrome, due to receive a stem cell transplant.

This sequence joins TRBV7-9 and TRBJ2-7; D possibly corresponds to TRBD2 (5 bases). The CDR3 sequence is 16 residues long. Germline lookup yields CDR1 SEHNR and CDR2 FQNEAQ (reference sequence). V was trimmed by 3 bases and J by 2 bases, leaving 17 bases between them. CDR3 residues: CASSFLARFGTYEQYF. The DNA for the CDR3 is TGTGCCAGCAGCTTCCTCGCCCGGTTCGGGACCTACGAGCAGTACTTC.

This clonotype occurred a few times. The chain employs TRBV10-3 and TRBJ2-3, with a tentative D call TRBD2 (6 bases). Germline CDR1 ENHRY, CDR2 SYGVKD. The germline V and J ends were trimmed by 7 bases and 6 bases, with 17 bases remaining between them. CDR3 length: 14 residues. In nucleotides, the CDR3 is TGTGCCATCATCTCTAGCGAGACCGTGGATACGCAGTATTTT. Translating gives CAIISSETVDTQYF.

This clonotype was counted many times. J is TRBJ2-5 and V is TRBV27; 10 positions match TRBD2. Trimming cost V 3 bases and J 5 bases; bases outside gene matches: 6. The CDR3 loop spans 15 amino acids. Germline V gene data show CDR1 as MNHEY and CDR2 as SMNVEV (reference sequence). The chain's CDR3 is CASSLLAGVEETQYF. For the CDR3, the DNA is TGTGCCAGCAGTTTGCTAGCGGGAGTTGAGGAGACCCAGTACTTC.

The chain couples TRBV18 to TRBJ1-2; no definite D call. V was shortened by 5 bases and J by 2 bases, with 12 bases between the two germline ends. Per the germline V gene, CDR1 is KGHSH and CDR2 is LQKENI. There are 14 residues in the CDR3. Here the CDR3 reads CASSANDLNYGYTF. CDR3 DNA: TGTGCCAGCTCAGCCAACGACCTCAACTATGGCTACACCTTC.

In this sample, this clonotype turned up a few times. V gene TRBV12-3 or TRBV12-4 combines with J gene TRBJ2-3; the match to TRBD1 covers 7 bases. The CDR3 contains 15 residues. With 6 bases clipped from V and 4 bases from J, the junction kept 10 bases outside the gene matches. The CDR3 DNA reads as TGTGCCAGCAGGCCTAAGACAGGGTTTGCAGATACGCAGTATTTT. This translates into CASRPKTGFADTQYF.

The genes are TRBV5-1 and TRBJ2-1; 8 positions match TRBD2. The V gene end was trimmed by 3 bases and the J gene end by 2 bases; junction bases not matched to a gene: 7. Germline V gene sequence: CDR1 SGHRS, CDR2 YFSETQ. CDR3 length equals 16 residues. CDR3 DNA: TGCGCCAGCAGCTCTTTAGCGGGACTCCCCTACAATGAGCAGTTCTTC. Translation: CASSSLAGLPYNEQFF.

The chain employs TRBV4-2 and TRBJ2-3; the match to TRBD2 covers 8 bases. Germline V gene data show CDR1 as LGHNA and CDR2 as YNFKEQ. The J segment lost 4 bases and the V segment lost 0 bases, leaving 12 bases of the junction unmatched. The CDR3 consists of 18 residues. The chain's CDR3 is CASSQDPLAAGAPDTQYF. The CDR3 DNA reads TGTGCCAGCAGCCAAGATCCCCTGGCAGCGGGAGCCCCAGATACGCAGTATTTT.

This chain links TRBV7-9 with TRBJ2-7; the D gene is possibly TRBD1 (5 bases). Trimming took 3 bases from V and 8 from J, leaving 14 bases between them. The CDR3 covers 13 residues. CDR1 is SEHNR and CDR2 is FQNEAQ in the germline V gene (reference sequence). CDR3 DNA: TGTGCCAGCAGCTTGGGGCAGGGTAACAAGCAGTACTTC. Translation: CASSLGQGNKQYF.

The chain recombines TRBV29-1 with TRBJ2-1, with 10 bases that match TRBD2. V shed 4 bases and J 9 bases; nucleotides not matched to a gene: 6. The germline V gene encodes CDR1 SQVTM and CDR2 ANQGSEA. The CDR3 consists of 13 residues. CDR3 sequence: CSVGLAGGSEQFF. DNA of the CDR3: TGCAGCGTTGGTTTAGCGGGAGGAAGTGAGCAGTTCTTC.

CDR3 sequence: CASSSWTTYEQYF. CDR3 bases: TGTGCCAGCAGTTCGTGGACAACCTACGAGCAGTACTTC. The chain uses TRBV27 and TRBJ2-7, with D possibly being TRBD1 (5 bases). This CDR3 spans 13 amino acids. V was trimmed by 4 bases and J by 2 bases, leaving 9 bases between them. The germline V gene has CDR1 MNHEY and CDR2 SMNVEV (reference sequence).

This clonotype was seen only a few times. The V gene is TRBV20-1, the J gene TRBJ2-1; 9 bases line up with TRBD2. This CDR3 is built from 14 residues. Germline-derived CDR1 and CDR2 are DFQATT and SNEGSKA (reference sequence). The junction had 4 bases not matched to a gene; V was cut back by 0 bases and J by 7 bases. The CDR3 region has the DNA TGCAGTGCTAGAGAAAGCGGGAGGTTAAATGAGCAGTTCTTC. Encoded protein: CSARESGRLNEQFF.

This clonotype was detected only a few times. This chain uses TRBV20-1 with TRBJ2-3; 11 nucleotides agree with TRBD2. Germline CDR1 and CDR2: DFQATT and SNEGSKA (reference sequence). CDR3 length equals 15 residues. The V segment lost 4 bases and the J segment 5 bases; nucleotides outside the gene matches: 8. The CDR3 loop reads CSATPGLAGGDTQYF. CDR3 DNA sequence: TGCAGTGCTACACCAGGACTAGCGGGTGGAGATACGCAGTATTTT.

The sample holds a few counts of this clonotype. The CDR3 is CASSQEILTGLSYEQYF. CDR3 nucleotide sequence: TGTGCCAGCAGCCAAGAAATCCTGACAGGGCTCAGCTACGAGCAGTACTTC. The rearrangement joins TRBV4-2 to TRBJ2-7, with 7 nucleotides matching TRBD1. The V gene's germline CDR1 is LGHNA and CDR2 YNFKEQ. This CDR3 region has 17 residues. Trimming at V came to 0 bases and at J to 3 bases, leaving 11 bases not matched to a gene.

This clonotype was detected only a few times. The rearrangement links TRBV12-3 or TRBV12-4 to TRBJ1-4; D ambiguous. Trimming took off 6 bases at V and 0 bases at J, with 11 bases between the two ends. The CDR3 contains 15 residues. The CDR3 loop is CASSNGMATNEKLFF. The CDR3 coding sequence is TGTGCCAGCAGCAACGGGATGGCAACTAATGAAAAACTGTTTTTT.

This clonotype was observed a handful of times. The chain joins TRBV27 to TRBJ2-7, with D maybe TRBD2 (5 bases). V gave up 5 bases and J gave up 0 bases, with 26 bases separating them. This CDR3 is built from 19 residues. Germline V CDR1 and CDR2: MNHEY, SMNVEV (reference sequence). CDR3 nucleotide sequence: TGTGCCAGCAGTAGTTCCGACGGGATCCCAAACCGCGGCTCCTACGAGCAGTACTTC. It codes for CASSSSDGIPNRGSYEQYF.

This clonotype was recorded a few times. The rearrangement links TRBV10-2 to TRBJ2-1; 7 bases are a match to TRBD2. Per germline, CDR1 WSHSY and CDR2 SAAADI. V shed 7 bases and J 6 bases; nucleotides not matched to a gene: 9. The CDR3 is 14 residues long. This CDR3 is CASTPGLLLNEQFF. In DNA form, the CDR3 reads TGCGCCAGCACCCCGGGACTACTCCTCAATGAGCAGTTCTTC.

In its sample, this clonotype was seen a few times. The CDR3 DNA follows: TGTGCCAGCAGCTTACGTATCACCTACAATGAGCAGTTCTTC. Translated, it gives CASSLRITYNEQFF. The rearrangement links TRBV7-6 to TRBJ2-1; D gene uncertain. The germline V and J ends were trimmed by 2 bases and 2 bases, with 7 bases remaining between them. The CDR3 has 14 residues. Germline CDR1 and CDR2: SGHVS and FNYEAQ.

This clonotype showed up just a few times. The chain uses TRBV5-1 and TRBJ1-1; D unclear. V was clipped by 0 bases and J by 1 base, with 7 bases between them. Germline V gene data show CDR1 as SGHRS and CDR2 as YFSETQ. This CDR3 comprises 14 residues. The CDR3 protein is CASSLDPGNTEAFF. The CDR3, as DNA: TGCGCCAGCAGCTTGGATCCGGGGAACACTGAAGCTTTCTTT.

The CDR3 DNA reads as TGTGCCAGCAGCCAAGACCGGAGGACTAGCGGGAGCTACGAGCAGTACTTC. Protein sequence: CASSQDRRTSGSYEQYF. The V call is TRBV3-1, the J call TRBJ2-7; 13 positions agree with TRBD2. Losses at the gene ends were 0 bases for V and 3 bases for J; bases not matched to a gene: 5. Germline CDR1 reads LGHDT; CDR2 reads YNNKEL (reference sequence). This CDR3 has 17 residues.

This clonotype appeared a single time. The chain couples TRBV20-1 to TRBJ1-4; D unresolved. The length of the CDR3 is 11 residues. Trimming pared 0 bases from V and 9 bases from J, leaving 5 bases between. Per germline, CDR1 DFQATT and CDR2 SNEGSKA (reference sequence). The CDR3 DNA sequence: TGCAGTGCTAGAGATCGGCAAAAACTGTTTTTT. Its protein is CSARDRQKLFF.

This clonotype was detected a few times. The genes are TRBV2 and TRBJ2-1; a weak D match, TRBD1 (6 bases). The CDR3 consists of 15 residues. The germline CDR1 and CDR2 sequences are SNHLY and FYNNEI. V was shortened by 4 bases and J by 2 bases, with 12 bases between the two germline ends. The CDR3 DNA follows: TGTGCCAGCAGTGTGGCGACAGGAGCCTACAATGAGCAGTTCTTC. It encodes CASSVATGAYNEQFF.